This entry concerns a single T cell receptor beta chain. Per the authors' pipeline: For nucleated cells, counts were estimated from reference gene primer amplification. This table comes from immunoSEQ multiplex PCR, and its TCRdb copy is limited to in-frame clones, with some not included. V and J calls and clone size come straight from that table; D and trimming were deduced from the DNA. The sample consists of under 450,000 clones, less than 90% of them appearing once. The Seattle site enrolled patients during active infection and followed them longitudinally. The data were obtained in a study of blood T cell repertoires in COVID-19. Study details: The cDNA or gDNA used as material had been derived from T cells, B-cell-depleted T cells, or PBMCs.

The CDR3 runs to 12 residues. V was shortened by 4 bases and J by 11 bases, with 14 bases between the two germline ends. Germline CDR1 reads LGHDT; CDR2 reads YNNKEL (reference sequence). The sequenced sample was peripheral blood. This sequence was found in a woman aged 55-75 years with COVID-19, enrolled during active disease. The J gene is TRBJ1-1, the V gene TRBV3-1 (or the pseudogene TRBV3-2); no clear D. The CDR3 bases are TGTGCCAGCAGCCTGGGCGGGTTGGTGGCTTTCTTT. Its protein is CASSLGGLVAFF.